This is a list of T cell receptor beta chains from one sample in a study of T cell repertoires in cytomegalovirus infection. These receptors lack a known antigen. TCRdb analysed the reads with MiXCR anew, one entry per CDR3 protein. The data contain roughly 570,000 distinct CDR3 sequences, almost 40% of them singletons. The sequencing here drew on cultured PBMCs, taken from culture after CMV antigen stimulation. The receptors here all came from a human donor in good health (CMV status not recorded). Some clones in this sample may be carry-over from other donors' samples. Both conserved end residues are part of each CDR3. D genes are given only for firm matches.

V gene: TRBV19; D gene: TRBD2; J gene: TRBJ2-3; CDR3 protein: CASSLIGLAGGHSTDTQYF
V gene: TRBV2; D gene: TRBD2; J gene: TRBJ2-3; CDR3 protein: CASSWGGEDTQYF
V gene: TRBV7-2; D gene: TRBD2; J gene: TRBJ2-2; CDR3 protein: CAGGGRAGGELFF
V gene: TRBV7-6; D gene: NA; J gene: TRBJ1-2; CDR3 protein: CASSLYPGQTNYGYTF
V gene: TRBV28; D gene: NA; J gene: TRBJ2-5; CDR3 protein: CASITTRGSQETQYF
V gene: TRBV30; D gene: NA; J gene: TRBJ1-1; CDR3 protein: CAWSEDKPEAFF
V gene: TRBV4-2; D gene: NA; J gene: TRBJ1-4; CDR3 protein: CASSQEPGSLGNEKLFF
V gene: TRBV7-2; D gene: NA; J gene: TRBJ2-4; CDR3 protein: CASSSGVGAKNIQYF
V gene: TRBV12-3/TRBV12-4; D gene: NA; J gene: TRBJ2-7; CDR3 protein: CASSLGPKRNYEQYF
V gene: TRBV6-1; D gene: NA; J gene: TRBJ2-1; CDR3 protein: CASSIPRSYNEQFF
V gene: TRBV6-6; D gene: NA; J gene: TRBJ1-4; CDR3 protein: CASKTPGGGEKLFF
V gene: TRBV6-1; D gene: TRBD1; J gene: TRBJ1-5; CDR3 protein: CASRTQGNQPQHF
V gene: TRBV3-1; D gene: NA; J gene: TRBJ2-3; CDR3 protein: CASSPRAARNTDTQYF
V gene: TRBV7-2; D gene: NA; J gene: TRBJ1-6; CDR3 protein: CASSLVPGWGSPLHF
V gene: TRBV12-5; D gene: TRBD1; J gene: TRBJ1-3; CDR3 protein: CASGSRQGARRTGNTIYF
V gene: TRBV4-1; D gene: TRBD1; J gene: TRBJ1-2; CDR3 protein: CASSPGDRGRSFYGYTF
V gene: TRBV12-5; D gene: NA; J gene: TRBJ1-4; CDR3 protein: CASGFVGGIGTNEKLFF
V gene: TRBV6-2/TRBV6-3; D gene: NA; J gene: TRBJ2-3; CDR3 protein: CASTDGFSTDTQYF
V gene: TRBV19; D gene: NA; J gene: TRBJ1-2; CDR3 protein: CASSTGQTYGYTF
V gene: TRBV6-2/TRBV6-3; D gene: TRBD2; J gene: TRBJ2-2; CDR3 protein: CASSYSLTSGLTGELFF
V gene: TRBV18; D gene: NA; J gene: TRBJ2-7; CDR3 protein: CASSQSGISSDEQYF
V gene: TRBV12-3/TRBV12-4; D gene: NA; J gene: TRBJ2-7; CDR3 protein: CASSSIRADPDF
V gene: TRBV27; D gene: NA; J gene: TRBJ1-1; CDR3 protein: CASSTSRQRNTEAFF
V gene: TRBV4-2; D gene: NA; J gene: TRBJ2-5; CDR3 protein: CASSQGASAGQETQYF
V gene: TRBV3-1; D gene: TRBD2; J gene: TRBJ2-2; CDR3 protein: CASSQVLRLAGGNTGELFF
V gene: TRBV11-3; D gene: TRBD1; J gene: TRBJ2-5; CDR3 protein: CASRPGQGDDETQYF
V gene: TRBV7-2; D gene: TRBD2; J gene: TRBJ2-3; CDR3 protein: CASSPRNSGRFSTDTQYF
V gene: TRBV4-1; D gene: TRBD1; J gene: TRBJ2-7; CDR3 protein: CASSHLETGGEQYF
V gene: TRBV7-9; D gene: NA; J gene: TRBJ2-1; CDR3 protein: CASTLRGPTYNEQFF
V gene: TRBV20-1; D gene: NA; J gene: TRBJ1-5; CDR3 protein: CSASEGGNQPQHF
V gene: TRBV29-1; D gene: TRBD1; J gene: TRBJ2-1; CDR3 protein: CSVDRDDNEQFF
V gene: TRBV7-6; D gene: NA; J gene: TRBJ2-4; CDR3 protein: CALVSHQKNIQYF
V gene: TRBV7-2; D gene: NA; J gene: TRBJ2-7; CDR3 protein: CASSLAPTYEQYF
V gene: TRBV11-2; D gene: NA; J gene: TRBJ2-3; CDR3 protein: CARSWGGGPGDTQYF
V gene: TRBV15; D gene: TRBD2; J gene: TRBJ2-7; CDR3 protein: CATSRGLAGGSYEQYF
V gene: TRBV6-4; D gene: TRBD2; J gene: TRBJ2-7; CDR3 protein: CASHKSETAGAYEQYF
V gene: TRBV19; D gene: NA; J gene: TRBJ2-2; CDR3 protein: CASSIGLWDRELFF
V gene: TRBV7-2; D gene: NA; J gene: TRBJ1-6; CDR3 protein: CASSGPNRNSPLHF
V gene: TRBV19; D gene: NA; J gene: TRBJ1-6; CDR3 protein: CASSRLGRGEGNSPLHF
V gene: TRBV7-9; D gene: NA; J gene: TRBJ2-1; CDR3 protein: CASSPVRGGIYNEQFF
V gene: TRBV4-1; D gene: NA; J gene: TRBJ2-3; CDR3 protein: CASSPGPLTDTQYF
V gene: TRBV7-8; D gene: TRBD2; J gene: TRBJ2-7; CDR3 protein: CASSLGPTRLAGEQYF
V gene: TRBV6-1; D gene: TRBD2; J gene: TRBJ2-7; CDR3 protein: CASSRAPLAGGSYEQYF
V gene: TRBV4-3; D gene: NA; J gene: TRBJ2-5; CDR3 protein: CASSQDWGPRETQYF
V gene: TRBV6-5; D gene: TRBD1; J gene: TRBJ1-3; CDR3 protein: CASSYVGTGGNTIYF
V gene: TRBV12-3/TRBV12-4; D gene: TRBD2; J gene: TRBJ2-5; CDR3 protein: CASSLQTSVTQYF
V gene: TRBV20-1; D gene: TRBD2; J gene: TRBJ2-5; CDR3 protein: CSARAGGRDETQYF
V gene: TRBV7-9; D gene: NA; J gene: TRBJ2-1; CDR3 protein: CASTRTDEQFF
V gene: TRBV7-8; D gene: TRBD1; J gene: TRBJ2-1; CDR3 protein: CASSSRGTFYNEQFF
V gene: TRBV6-1; D gene: NA; J gene: TRBJ1-5; CDR3 protein: CASSEEWGRGQPQHF